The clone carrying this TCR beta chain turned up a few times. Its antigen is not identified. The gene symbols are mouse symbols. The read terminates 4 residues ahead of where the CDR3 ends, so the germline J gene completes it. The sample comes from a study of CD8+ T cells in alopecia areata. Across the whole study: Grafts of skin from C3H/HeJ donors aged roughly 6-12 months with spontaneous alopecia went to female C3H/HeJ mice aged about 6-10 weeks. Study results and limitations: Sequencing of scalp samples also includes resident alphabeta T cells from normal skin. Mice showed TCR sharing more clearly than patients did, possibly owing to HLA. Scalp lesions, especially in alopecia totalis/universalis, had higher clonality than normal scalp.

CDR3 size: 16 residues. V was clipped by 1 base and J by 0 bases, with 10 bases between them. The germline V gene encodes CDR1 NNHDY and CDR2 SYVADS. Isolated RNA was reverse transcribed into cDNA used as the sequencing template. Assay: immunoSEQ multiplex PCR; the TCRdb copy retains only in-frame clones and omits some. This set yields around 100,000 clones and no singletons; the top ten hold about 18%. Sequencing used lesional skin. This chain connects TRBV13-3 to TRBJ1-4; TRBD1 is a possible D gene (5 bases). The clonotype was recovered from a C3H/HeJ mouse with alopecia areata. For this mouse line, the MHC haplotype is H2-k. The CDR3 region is CASSDWGGVSNERLFF. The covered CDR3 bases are TGTGCCAGCAGTGATTGGGGGGGGGTTTCCAACGAA.